This is a list of T cell receptor beta chains from one sample in a study of blood T cell repertoires in COVID-19. The protocol was immunoSEQ multiplex PCR, while the TCRdb copy is restricted to in-frame clones and leaves out a portion. The table records about 53,000 clones, roughly 85% of them present only once. What was sequenced was peripheral blood. These receptors were collected from a man aged 80 or over with acute or convalescent COVID-19. Both conserved end residues are part of each CDR3. The D gene is left open where the match is weak. Rows may omit the clone size; those that give it use once, few, many or a size class.

>TRBJ2-7|.|.|TRBV19
CASSPQGLQVQYF
TGTGCCAGTAGTCCCCAGGGACTGCAGGTGCAGTACTTC
>TRBJ2-4|TRBD1|.|TRBV10-1
CASSAGTGSNIQYF
TGCGCCAGCAGTGCCGGGACAGGGAGTAACATTCAGTACTTC
>TRBJ1-1|TRBD1|once|TRBV27
CASSKDRVLTEAFF
TGTGCCAGCAGTAAGGACAGGGTTCTAACTGAAGCTTTCTTT
>TRBJ1-6|.|once|TRBV7-8
CASSSPATAYNSPLHF
TGTGCCAGCAGCTCACCCGCTACGGCCTATAATTCACCCCTCCACTTT
>TRBJ1-1|.|few|TRBV7-8
CASRLQGYTEAFF
TGTGCCAGCAGGTTACAGGGTTACACTGAAGCTTTCTTT
>TRBJ1-1|.|.|TRBV6-5
CASRQGRVSTEAFF
TGTGCCAGCAGGCAGGGCAGGGTGAGCACTGAAGCTTTCTTT
>TRBJ2-6|.|.|TRBV13
CASSPRVFGANVLTF
TGTGCCAGCAGCCCGCGCGTTTTTGGGGCCAACGTCCTGACTTTC
>TRBJ1-5|TRBD1|.|TRBV19
CASSMTGAKQPQHF
TGTGCCAGTAGTATGACAGGGGCTAAGCAGCCCCAGCATTTT
>TRBJ2-1|TRBD1|once|TRBV18
CASSPPPWEQGGVNEQFF
TGTGCCAGCTCACCACCCCCCTGGGAACAGGGGGGTGTGAATGAGCAGTTCTTC
>TRBJ2-1|TRBD2|.|TRBV12-3/TRBV12-4
CASTSGEKGEQFF
TGTGCCAGCACTAGCGGGGAGAAAGGTGAGCAGTTCTTC
>TRBJ1-4|TRBD1|few|TRBV9
CASSVGTGSPLNEKLFF
TGTGCCAGCAGCGTAGGGACAGGGAGCCCGCTCAATGAAAAACTGTTTTTT
>TRBJ1-4|TRBD1|.|TRBV25-1
CASSGDRTNEKLFF
TGTGCCAGCAGTGGGGACAGAACTAATGAAAAACTGTTTTTT
>TRBJ2-7|TRBD1|.|TRBV11-2
CASSLARDRVRNEQYF
TGTGCCAGCAGCTTAGCCCGGGACAGGGTTCGGAACGAGCAGTACTTC
>TRBJ2-7|.|.|TRBV6-1
CASSDAYEQYF
TGTGCCAGCAGTGACGCGTACGAGCAGTACTTC
>TRBJ2-5|TRBD2|.|TRBV27
CASSPREGQRETQYF
TGTGCCAGCAGTCCCCGGGAGGGCCAACGGGAGACCCAGTACTTC
>TRBJ1-4|.|.|TRBV19
CASSIRHENEKLFF
TGTGCCAGTAGTATACGACACGAAAATGAAAAACTGTTTTTT
>TRBJ2-1|TRBD2|once|TRBV7-2
CASREQASGGGNEQFF
TGTGCCAGCAGGGAGCAAGCTAGCGGGGGGGGAAATGAGCAGTTCTTC
>TRBJ2-5|TRBD2|.|TRBV11-3
CASSPGSLAGKETQYF
TGTGCCAGCAGCCCAGGGAGCCTAGCGGGGAAAGAGACCCAGTACTTC
>TRBJ1-1|.|few|TRBV7-9
CASSKSLEAFF
TGTGCCAGCAGCAAGAGCCTTGAAGCTTTCTTT
>TRBJ2-5|.|.|TRBV5-4
CASSQWTEGTRQYF
TGTGCCAGCAGCCAATGGACAGAGGGCACTCGTCAGTACTTC
>TRBJ2-7|.|.|TRBV6-2/TRBV6-3
CASSQQGYEQYF
TGTGCCAGCAGTCAACAGGGTTACGAGCAGTACTTC
>TRBJ1-3|.|.|TRBV9
CASSNQHSGNTIYF
TGTGCCAGCAGCAACCAACACTCTGGAAACACCATATATTTT
>TRBJ1-6|TRBD1|.|TRBV2
CASSGTGGMNSPLHF
TGTGCCAGCAGTGGTACAGGGGGCATGAATTCACCCCTCCACTTT
>TRBJ1-1|TRBD1|.|TRBV6-4
CASSDGTGRNTEAFF
TGTGCCAGCAGTGACGGGACAGGGAGGAACACTGAAGCTTTCTTT
>TRBJ1-4|TRBD1|once|TRBV5-8
CASSTTGTGGEKLFF
TGTGCCAGCAGCACGACCGGGACAGGTGGCGAAAAACTGTTTTTT
>TRBJ2-5|TRBD1|.|TRBV27
CASRNAGGRRETQYF
TGTGCCAGCAGAAATGCAGGGGGTAGGAGGGAGACCCAGTACTTC
>TRBJ2-3|TRBD2|.|TRBV7-2
CASSLSSGGADTQYF
TGTGCCAGCAGCCTCTCAAGCGGGGGGGCAGATACGCAGTATTTT
>TRBJ2-2|.|.|TRBV3-1/TRBV3-2
CASSPKPLNTGELFF
TGTGCCAGCAGCCCGAAACCCCTAAACACCGGGGAGCTGTTTTTT
>TRBJ2-3|.|.|TRBV11-3
CASSLAGVTDTQYF
TGTGCCAGCAGCTTAGCGGGAGTCACAGATACGCAGTATTTT
>TRBJ1-1|TRBD1|.|TRBV14
CASSQVYGQGATEAFF
TGTGCCAGCAGCCAAGTTTACGGACAGGGGGCGACTGAAGCTTTCTTT
>TRBJ2-1|TRBD1|.|TRBV7-2
CASSQPGQGAYNEQFF
TGTGCCAGCAGTCAGCCCGGACAGGGGGCTTACAATGAGCAGTTCTTC
>TRBJ2-7|TRBD1|.|TRBV6-5
CASTPTGPPYEQYF
TGTGCCAGCACCCCGACAGGGCCCCCCTACGAGCAGTACTTC
>TRBJ1-2|.|.|TRBV7-8
CASSLSRERNYGYTF
TGTGCCAGCAGCTTATCAAGGGAGCGCAACTATGGCTACACCTTC
>TRBJ2-3|.|.|TRBV7-8
CASSIGLAGGRTQYF
TGTGCCAGCAGCATAGGGTTAGCTGGAGGTCGGACGCAGTATTTT
>TRBJ1-3|.|.|TRBV7-2
CASSLAWGVVSGNTIYF
TGTGCCAGCAGCTTAGCTTGGGGGGTGGTTTCTGGAAACACCATATATTTT
>TRBJ1-6|.|.|TRBV3-1/TRBV3-2
CASWGGVNSSPLHF
TGTGCCAGCTGGGGGGGGGTGAATAGTTCACCCCTCCACTTT
>TRBJ1-1|.|.|TRBV9
CASSVGNRMNTEAFF
TGTGCCAGCAGCGTAGGCAACAGGATGAACACTGAAGCTTTCTTT
>TRBJ2-5|.|.|TRBV5-4
CASSLARQETQYF
TGTGCCAGCAGCTTGGCCCGGCAAGAGACCCAGTACTTC
>TRBJ2-3|TRBD1|.|TRBV19
CASRRQGGTDTQYF
TGTGCCAGTAGAAGGCAGGGGGGCACAGATACGCAGTATTTT
>TRBJ2-7|TRBD1|once|TRBV6-2/TRBV6-3
CASSFSGTGSYEQYF
TGTGCCAGCAGTTTCTCCGGGACAGGCTCCTACGAGCAGTACTTC
>TRBJ1-4|.|.|TRBV6-2/TRBV6-3
CASSSRPRDEKLFF
TGTGCCAGCAGCTCGAGGCCGAGGGATGAAAAACTGTTTTTT
>TRBJ2-7|.|medium-sized|TRBV9
CASSVDPSRSSYEQYF
TGTGCCAGCAGCGTAGACCCCAGTCGAAGCTCCTACGAGCAGTACTTC
>TRBJ1-5|.|.|TRBV6-5
CASSRDTRHQPQHF
TGTGCCAGCAGCCGGGACACCCGACATCAGCCCCAGCATTTT
>TRBJ2-1|TRBD2|.|TRBV7-2
CASRSGGRYNEQFF
TGTGCCAGCCGCAGCGGGGGCCGCTACAATGAGCAGTTCTTC
>TRBJ2-3|.|.|TRBV5-1
CASSLRSGTDTQYF
TGCGCCAGCAGCTTGCGGTCCGGGACAGATACGCAGTATTTT
>TRBJ1-4|TRBD1|.|TRBV2
CASRSGGGGEKLFF
TGTGCCAGCAGATCAGGGGGCGGTGGTGAAAAACTGTTTTTT
>TRBJ1-1|TRBD1|.|TRBV3-1/TRBV3-2
CASSQDNERQGGFSTNTEAFF
TGTGCCAGCAGCCAAGACAATGAGAGACAGGGGGGCTTCTCTACGAACACTGAAGCTTTCTTT
>TRBJ2-4|TRBD1|.|TRBV2
CASMRDRGGKNIQYF
TGTGCCAGCATGAGAGACAGGGGTGGCAAAAACATTCAGTACTTC
>TRBJ2-7|.|.|TRBV2
CASSSGAFPYEQYF
TGTGCCAGCAGTTCAGGGGCCTTCCCCTACGAGCAGTACTTC
>TRBJ2-5|TRBD1|few|TRBV7-6
CASSRRGQGGTHTQETQYF
TGTGCCAGCAGCCGGCGTGGACAGGGGGGAACGCATACCCAAGAGACCCAGTACTTC
>TRBJ1-1|.|.|TRBV7-2
CASSLVLRTEAFF
TGTGCCAGCAGCTTAGTATTACGGACTGAAGCTTTCTTT
>TRBJ1-2|.|.|TRBV10-2
CASSEDRSGSNYGYTF
TGCGCCAGCAGTGAAGACAGGAGCGGGAGTAACTATGGCTACACCTTC